A single sample is the source of the 23 T cell receptor beta chains below, sequenced in a study of spatial heterogeneity in lung cancer. Time point: sample taken at primary tumor resection. Each CDR3 protein is one row after TCRdb ran MiXCR on the 5' RACE reads. Found here are fewer than 65,000 distinct CDR3 sequences, around 6% of them singletons; the top ten hold about 15%. Here the sequenced sample was PBMCs, taken at surgery. Receptors originate from a female donor with early-stage non-small cell lung cancer.

This clonotype showed up just a few times. The chain combines TRBV14 with TRBJ1-2; weak D call: TRBD1 (6 bases). The CDR3 length is 14 residues. The V end lost 0 bases, the J end lost 5 bases, and 10 bases lay between the germline ends. Germline V CDR1 and CDR2: SGHDN, FVKESK. The CDR3 region has the DNA TGTGCCAGCAGCCAAGAACAGGGTTCGTATGGCTACACCTTC. It yields the protein CASSQEQGSYGYTF.

Ten or more counts support this clonotype. A clone one base away is much larger, so this may be a read error. The V call is TRBV28, the J call TRBJ2-3; 8 bases align to TRBD1. Germline V lookup: CDR1 MDHEN, CDR2 SYDVKM. CDR3 length equals 14 residues. This CDR3 is CASSLSGQGGTQCF. CDR3 DNA sequence: TGTGCCAGCAGTTTATCCGGACAGGGAGGTACGCAGTGTTTT.

The gene calls are TRBV5-1 and TRBJ1-1; 9 nucleotides align to TRBD1. CDR1 and CDR2 (germline): SGHRS, YFSETQ. Trimming took 4 bases from V and 5 from J; bases not matched to a gene: 9. This CDR3 has 15 amino acids. This CDR3 reads CASSTGQGGVTEAFF. DNA of the CDR3: TGCGCCAGCAGCACGGGACAGGGAGGAGTTACTGAAGCTTTCTTT.

The chain uses TRBV5-5 and TRBJ1-1, with a possible D match to TRBD1 (5 bases). The CDR3 extends over 13 amino acids. V lost 2 bases to trimming and J lost 4 bases, with 9 bases between them. Germline V gene data show CDR1 as SGHKS and CDR2 as YYEKEE (reference sequence). The CDR3 nucleotides are TGTGCCAGCAGCTTTCAGGGAGCCACTGAAGCTTTCTTT. Translated: CASSFQGATEAFF.

This clonotype was seen repeatedly, ten times or more. V gene TRBV3-1 combines with J gene TRBJ2-2; D not certain. Deletions cut 0 bases from V and 6 bases from J, with 5 bases between. The germline V gene encodes CDR1 LGHDT and CDR2 YNNKEL (reference sequence). The CDR3 is made up of 13 amino acids. CDR3 in amino acids: CASSQERAGELFF. The CDR3 DNA reads TGTGCCAGCAGCCAAGAAAGAGCCGGGGAGCTGTTTTTT.

In its sample, this clonotype was seen many times. The rearrangement links TRBV10-3 to TRBJ2-2; 9 bases are a match to TRBD1. The germline V gene has CDR1 ENHRY and CDR2 SYGVKD. There are 18 residues in the CDR3. Germline trimming cut 0 bases from V and 4 bases from J; bases unmatched to any gene: 9. The CDR3 spells CAISESLSGTGITGELFF. The CDR3 nucleotides read TGTGCCATCAGTGAGTCATTATCCGGGACAGGGATCACCGGGGAGCTGTTTTTT.

This clonotype was counted between two and nine times. This sequence joins TRBV6-5 and TRBJ2-2, with 12 bases lining up with TRBD2. The CDR3 is 20 amino acids. The V gene end was trimmed by 0 bases and the J gene end by 0 bases; junction bases not matched to a gene: 8. Germline CDR1 MNHEY, CDR2 SVGAGI. The CDR3 bases are TGTGCCAGCAGTTACTCAAGTATCACTAGCGGGGGGCCGAACACCGGGGAGCTGTTTTTT. Translation: CASSYSSITSGGPNTGELFF.

Many counts were recorded for this clonotype. The V and J genes are TRBV28 and TRBJ2-7; D gene unclear. The CDR3 consists of 14 residues. The ends were cut back, 3 bases at V and 7 bases at J, with 16 bases in the middle. Germline-derived CDR1 and CDR2 are MDHEN and SYDVKM. CDR3 DNA sequence: TGTGCCAGCAGTTTCGCCCCCCTTATGGGAGAGCAGTACTTC. It translates to CASSFAPLMGEQYF.

In this sample, this clonotype turned up many times. One junction end disagrees with the germline gene, perhaps due to a read error. V and J are TRBV7-7 and TRBJ1-3, with no clear D. The germline V gene encodes CDR1 SSHAT and CDR2 FNYEAQ (reference sequence). CDR3 length: 14 residues. The DNA of the CDR3 is TGTGCTAGCACCCAGACCGTCTCTGGAAACACCATATATTTT. This encodes CASTQTVSGNTIYF.

This clonotype showed up many times. The chain uses TRBV4-1 and TRBJ1-1; possible D gene TRBD1, 5 bases. The CDR3 runs 16 residues. Germline loops: CDR1 MGHRA, CDR2 YSYEKL. V shed 4 bases and J shed 3 bases, with 18 bases lying between them. This CDR3 reads CASSRLIVGRDTEAFF. The CDR3 DNA reads as TGCGCCAGCAGCCGTCTGATCGTGGGCAGGGACACTGAAGCTTTCTTT.

On this clonotype itself: This may stem from a read error, because a much larger clone lies one nucleotide away. The V and J genes are TRBV2 and TRBJ2-3, with D unresolved. The CDR3 has 15 residues. CDR1 and CDR2 (germline): SNHLY, FYNNEI. The CDR3 sequence is CASGEGQPSTDTQYF. The CDR3 coding sequence is TGTGCCAGCGGTGAAGGGCAGCCTAGCACAGATACGCAGTATTTT.

The chain has TRBV5-6 and TRBJ2-3, with 7 positions matching TRBD2. CDR3 length: 15 amino acids. The V and J ends lost 3 bases and 2 bases, in that order; junction bases with no gene match: 6. The germline CDR1 and CDR2 sequences are SGHDT and YYEEEE. The CDR3 coding sequence is TGTGCCAGCAGCTCTAGCGGTGACTCCACAGATACGCAGTATTTT. Protein sequence: CASSSSGDSTDTQYF.

This clonotype was seen repeatedly, ten times or more. CDR3 nucleotide sequence: TGCAGTGCTCCACGTGGGGGGGCAATCTACAATGAGCAGTTCTTC. It encodes CSAPRGGAIYNEQFF. V is TRBV20-1 and J is TRBJ2-1; D may be TRBD2 (7 bases). Germline loops: CDR1 DFQATT, CDR2 SNEGSKA (reference sequence). V was trimmed by 5 bases and J by 3 bases, leaving 17 bases between them. There are 15 residues in the CDR3.

The chain combines TRBV28 with TRBJ2-3, with 10 bases fitting TRBD2. Germline loops: CDR1 MDHEN, CDR2 SYDVKM. The V segment lost 6 bases and the J segment 1 base; nucleotides outside the gene matches: 16. The CDR3 length is 19 residues. The CDR3, as DNA: TGTGCCAGCAGCGCGACGGGACTAGCGATGTTTCGGCGCACAGATACGCAGTATTTT. It translates to CASSATGLAMFRRTDTQYF.

This clonotype was seen at least ten times. The chain links TRBV12-3 or TRBV12-4 to TRBJ2-2; 7 positions match TRBD2. The CDR3 extends over 16 amino acids. V was clipped by 6 bases and J by 2 bases; unmatched bases: 9. CDR3 in DNA: TGTGCCAGCAGCGTGGAGCTAGCGGCAAACACCGGGGAGCTGTTTTTT. It encodes CASSVELAANTGELFF.

The chain uses TRBV2 and TRBJ1-1; D gene uncertain. Germline CDR1 reads SNHLY; CDR2 reads FYNNEI. This CDR3 spans 14 amino acids. V lost 6 bases and J 3 bases, leaving 14 bases between the germline ends. CDR3 amino acids: CASREVSPYTEAFF. In DNA form, the CDR3 reads TGTGCCAGCAGGGAGGTTTCCCCTTACACTGAAGCTTTCTTT.

This clonotype was recorded many times. The J gene is TRBJ2-5, the V gene TRBV6-5, with 12 bases identical to TRBD1. This CDR3 has 14 amino acids. V shed 6 bases and J 5 bases; nucleotides not matched to a gene: 4. Germline V CDR1 and CDR2: MNHEY, SVGAGI. CDR3 sequence (DNA): TGTGCCAGCAGCCGGGACAGGGGGCAGGAGACCCAGTACTTC. This codes for CASSRDRGQETQYF.

The sample holds many counts of this clonotype. The V and J genes are TRBV10-3 and TRBJ1-4; D is undetermined. The germline V and J ends were trimmed by 2 bases and 0 bases, with 7 bases remaining between them. The CDR3 totals 15 residues. The germline V gene encodes CDR1 ENHRY and CDR2 SYGVKD. The CDR3 loop is CAISEAGATNEKLFF. DNA of the CDR3: TGTGCCATCAGTGAGGCGGGTGCAACTAATGAAAAACTGTTTTTT.

This clonotype was counted only a few times. V usage is TRBV7-2 and J usage is TRBJ2-1; 7 bases line up with TRBD1. This CDR3 comprises 14 residues. CDR1 and CDR2 from the germline V gene are SGHTA and FQGNSA. V gave up 3 bases and J gave up 8 bases; unmatched junction bases: 7. Here the CDR3 DNA reads TGTGCCAGCAGCTTTACAGGGGCCTGGGATGAGCAGTTCTTC. Encoded protein: CASSFTGAWDEQFF.

J is TRBJ2-3 and V is TRBV6-1; no reliable D call. With 3 bases removed from V and 1 base from J, the gap between germline ends came to 8 bases. The germline CDR1 and CDR2 sequences are MNHNS and SASEGT. This CDR3 is 14 amino acids long. Here the CDR3 DNA reads TGTGCCAGCAGTGATGGGGATGGCACAGATACGCAGTATTTT. This codes for CASSDGDGTDTQYF.

V usage is TRBV11-2 and J usage is TRBJ1-5; 7 nucleotides agree with TRBD1. CDR3 length: 14 residues. Germline V gene sequence: CDR1 SGHAT, CDR2 FQNNGV. V lost 4 bases to trimming and J lost 6 bases; unmatched junction nucleotides: 6. The CDR3 DNA sequence: TGTGCCAGCAGCTCGACAGGGCTTGGTCAGCCCCAGCATTTT. Amino acids: CASSSTGLGQPQHF.

A remark on this clonotype: A much larger clone differs by one base, so this may be a read error. V usage is TRBV5-1 and J usage is TRBJ1-2; D possibly corresponds to TRBD1 (6 bases). The CDR3 totals 12 residues. V gave up 4 bases and J gave up 7 bases, with 11 bases separating them. Germline V CDR1 and CDR2: SGHRS, YFSETQ. The CDR3 spells CASSPEQGGYTF. The CDR3, as DNA: TGCGCCAGCAGCCCAGAACAGGGTGGCTACACCTTC.

This clonotype was observed at least ten times. The chain employs TRBV29-1 and TRBJ2-1; 14 bases map to TRBD2. CDR3 length: 17 amino acids. The germline CDR1 and CDR2 sequences are SQVTM and ANQGSEA. The junction had 12 bases not matched to a gene; V was cut back by 5 bases and J by 6 bases. CDR3 sequence reads: CSVLSLTSGRASNEQFF. The CDR3 nucleotides read TGCAGCGTTTTGAGTCTGACTAGCGGGAGGGCCTCCAATGAGCAGTTCTTC.